This is a list of T cell receptor beta chains from one sample in a study of T-cell reconstitution after alpha-beta-depleted transplantation in children. TCRdb analysed the PCR reads with MiXCR anew, one entry per CDR3 protein. This repertoire shows about 500,000 distinct CDR3 sequences, approximately 32% found once; its top ten account for 2% to 2.5%. The source material was PBMCs from the stem cell graft donor, sampled from the stem cell graft. The receptors derive from a human donor who donated a stem cell graft to a child with aplastic anemia. CDR3s include the opening cysteine and the closing phenylalanine or tryptophan. D genes are given only for firm matches. Clone size is not always given. Where it is, it says once, few, many or a class for expanded clones.

v_gene	abundance	d_gene	j_gene	CDR3nt	CDR3aa
TRBV30	few	TRBD2	TRBJ2-3	TGTGCCTGGAGGAATGGACTAGCGGGCCAAGATACGCAGTATTTT	CAWRNGLAGQDTQYF
TRBV7-2	-	TRBD1	TRBJ2-1	TGTGCCAGCAGCCCGGACAGGTCCTACAATGAGCAGTTCTTC	CASSPDRSYNEQFF
TRBV20-1	-	-	TRBJ2-3	TGCAGTGGCTCGGCAGGCCCAGATACGCAGTATTTT	CSGSAGPDTQYF
TRBV27	-	TRBD2	TRBJ2-1	TGTGCCAGCAGTTTCGGGACTAGCGGAGCCTACAATGAGCAGTTCTTC	CASSFGTSGAYNEQFF
TRBV7-9	-	-	TRBJ2-6	TGTGCCAGCGGTTCGCTTGCAGGGGCCAACGTCCTGACTTTC	CASGSLAGANVLTF
TRBV29-1	-	-	TRBJ2-7	TGCAGCGGGGGGGAGCAGTACGAGCAGTACTTC	CSGGEQYEQYF
TRBV11-2	-	TRBD1	TRBJ1-4	TGTGCCAGCAGCGTCCAGGGGGCAGGTGAAAAACTGTTTTTT	CASSVQGAGEKLFF
TRBV7-2	-	TRBD1	TRBJ1-2	TGTGCCAGCAGCTATGGGGACAGACTACAACTCGGTGGCTACACCTTC	CASSYGDRLQLGGYTF
TRBV11-3	-	TRBD2	TRBJ2-1	TGTGCCAGCAGCTTCCCCACCTGGCGGGAGGCCTACAATGAGCAGTTCTTC	CASSFPTWREAYNEQFF
TRBV7-2	-	TRBD2	TRBJ2-1	TGTGCCAGCAGCCCCGGACTAGCGGGGCGTACGGGTGAGCAGTTCTTC	CASSPGLAGRTGEQFF
TRBV6-4	-	TRBD2	TRBJ2-2	TGTGCCAGCAGCCGACTCACCGGGTACGGGACTAGCCTTCGCACCGGGGAGCTGTTTTTT	CASSRLTGYGTSLRTGELFF
TRBV12-3/TRBV12-4	few	TRBD1	TRBJ2-4	TGTGCCAGCAGCCTGGCGGACAGGCCCCTAAACATTCAGTACTTC	CASSLADRPLNIQYF
TRBV7-8	-	-	TRBJ1-4	TGTGCCAGCAGCCCAAGGGGGGGGGGACGGCTTGCAACTAATGAAAAACTGTTTTTT	CASSPRGGGRLATNEKLFF
TRBV7-2	few	TRBD2	TRBJ2-7	TGTGCCAGCAGCCAACTAGCGGGAGTAGACGAGCAGTACTTC	CASSQLAGVDEQYF
TRBV5-6	-	-	TRBJ1-2	TGTGCCAGCAGCTTTAGTGCAGGCCTCTATGGCTACACCTTC	CASSFSAGLYGYTF
TRBV29-1	few	TRBD2	TRBJ2-1	TGCAGCGTACAAAGCGGGAGGGCCCGTGATGAGCAGTTCTTC	CSVQSGRARDEQFF
TRBV7-3	-	TRBD2	TRBJ2-2	TGTGCCAGCAGCGACGTCCCGGGACTAGTTGATTCCGGGGAGCTGTTTTTT	CASSDVPGLVDSGELFF
TRBV18	-	-	TRBJ1-5	TGTGCCAGCTCACCACAGGCAGGGACTAGCAATCAGCCCCAGCATTTT	CASSPQAGTSNQPQHF
TRBV11-2	-	-	TRBJ2-1	TGTGCCAGCAGCTTACAGTTCTCCTTTTACGGGACGAATTACAATGAGCAGTTCTTC	CASSLQFSFYGTNYNEQFF
TRBV2	-	-	TRBJ1-5	TGTGCCAGCACGTTGGGGGGTCAGGATAGCAATCAGCCCCAGCATTTT	CASTLGGQDSNQPQHF
TRBV30	-	-	TRBJ2-7	TGTGCCTGGAGCCTGGGAGCGGCTTCCTACGAGCAGTACTTC	CAWSLGAASYEQYF
TRBV12-3/TRBV12-4	-	TRBD1	TRBJ1-2	TGTGCCAGCAGTTTCCCCAACATCGCACAGGGGGGCTACACCTTC	CASSFPNIAQGGYTF
TRBV29-1	few	-	TRBJ2-1	TGCAGCGTTAGGGAGAGCTCCTACAATGAGCAGTTCTTC	CSVRESSYNEQFF